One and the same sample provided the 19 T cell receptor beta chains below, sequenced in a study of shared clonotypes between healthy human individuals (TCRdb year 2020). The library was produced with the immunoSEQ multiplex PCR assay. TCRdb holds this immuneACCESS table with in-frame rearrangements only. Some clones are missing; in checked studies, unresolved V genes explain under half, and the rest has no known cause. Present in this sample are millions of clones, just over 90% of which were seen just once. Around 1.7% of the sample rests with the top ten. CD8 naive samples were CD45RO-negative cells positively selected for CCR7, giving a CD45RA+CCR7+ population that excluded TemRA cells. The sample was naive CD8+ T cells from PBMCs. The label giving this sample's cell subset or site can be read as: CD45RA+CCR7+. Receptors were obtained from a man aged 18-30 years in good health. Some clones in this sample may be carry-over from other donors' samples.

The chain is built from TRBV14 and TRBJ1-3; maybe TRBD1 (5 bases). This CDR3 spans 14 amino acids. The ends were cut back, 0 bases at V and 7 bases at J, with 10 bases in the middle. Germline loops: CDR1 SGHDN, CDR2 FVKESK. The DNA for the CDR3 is TGTGCCAGCAGCCAAGAGGGCCGGGGGAACACCATATATTTT. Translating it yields CASSQEGRGNTIYF.

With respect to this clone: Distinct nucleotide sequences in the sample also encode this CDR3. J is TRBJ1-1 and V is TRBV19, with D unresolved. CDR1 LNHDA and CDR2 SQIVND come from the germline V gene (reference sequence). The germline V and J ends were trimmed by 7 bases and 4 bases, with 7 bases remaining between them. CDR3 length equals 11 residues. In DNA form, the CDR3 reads TGTGCCAGTATCCTTGGCACTGAAGCTTTCTTT. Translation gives CASILGTEAFF.

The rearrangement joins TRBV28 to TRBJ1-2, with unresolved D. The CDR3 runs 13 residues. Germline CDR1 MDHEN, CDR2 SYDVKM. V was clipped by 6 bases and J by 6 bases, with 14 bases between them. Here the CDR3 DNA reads TGTGCCAGCAGACTACAAGATCGGCATGGCTACACCTTC. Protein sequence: CASRLQDRHGYTF.

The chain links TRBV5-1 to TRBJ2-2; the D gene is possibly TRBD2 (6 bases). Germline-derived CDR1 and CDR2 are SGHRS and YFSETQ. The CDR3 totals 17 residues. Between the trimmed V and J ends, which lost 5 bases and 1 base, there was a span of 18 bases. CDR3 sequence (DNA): TGCGCCAGCAGATACCCGATAGCGGAGGTGAACACCGGGGAGCTGTTTTTT. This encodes CASRYPIAEVNTGELFF.

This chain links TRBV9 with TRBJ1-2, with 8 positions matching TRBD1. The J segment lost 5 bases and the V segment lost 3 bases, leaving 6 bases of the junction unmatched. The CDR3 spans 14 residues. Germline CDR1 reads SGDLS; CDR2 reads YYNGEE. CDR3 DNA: TGTGCCAGCAGCGCCGGACAGGGTCATTATGGCTACACCTTC. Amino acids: CASSAGQGHYGYTF.

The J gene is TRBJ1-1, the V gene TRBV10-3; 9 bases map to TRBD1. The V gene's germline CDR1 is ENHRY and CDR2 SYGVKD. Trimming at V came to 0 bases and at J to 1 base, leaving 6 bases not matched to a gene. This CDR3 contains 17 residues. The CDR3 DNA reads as TGTGCCATCAGTGAGTCGACGACAGGGGGTGGGAACACTGAAGCTTTCTTT. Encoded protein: CAISESTTGGGNTEAFF.

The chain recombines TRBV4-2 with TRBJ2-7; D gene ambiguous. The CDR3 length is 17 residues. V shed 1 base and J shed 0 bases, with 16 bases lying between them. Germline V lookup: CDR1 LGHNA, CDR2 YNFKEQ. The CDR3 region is CASSQGPGTPYSYEQYF. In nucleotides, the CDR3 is TGTGCCAGCAGCCAAGGACCCGGTACACCCTACTCCTACGAGCAGTACTTC.

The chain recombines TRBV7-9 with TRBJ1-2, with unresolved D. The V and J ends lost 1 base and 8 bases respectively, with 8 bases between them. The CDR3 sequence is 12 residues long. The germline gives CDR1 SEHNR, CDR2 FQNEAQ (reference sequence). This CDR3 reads CASSLGPFGYTF. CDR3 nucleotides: TGTGCCAGCAGCTTAGGCCCCTTCGGCTACACCTTC.

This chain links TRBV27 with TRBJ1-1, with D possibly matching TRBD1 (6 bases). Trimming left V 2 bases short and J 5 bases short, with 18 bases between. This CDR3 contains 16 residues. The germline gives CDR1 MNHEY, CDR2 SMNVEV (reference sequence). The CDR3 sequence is CASSLKGRTVATEAFF. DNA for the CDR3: TGTGCCAGCAGTTTAAAAGGGCGGACAGTCGCTACTGAAGCTTTCTTT.

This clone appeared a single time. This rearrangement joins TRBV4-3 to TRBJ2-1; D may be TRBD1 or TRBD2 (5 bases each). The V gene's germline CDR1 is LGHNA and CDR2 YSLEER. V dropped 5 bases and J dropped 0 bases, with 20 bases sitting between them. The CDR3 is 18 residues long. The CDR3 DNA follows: TGCGCCAGCAGCGGAAGACCTCAGGGTACTAGCTCCTACAATGAGCAGTTCTTC. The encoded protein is CASSGRPQGTSSYNEQFF.

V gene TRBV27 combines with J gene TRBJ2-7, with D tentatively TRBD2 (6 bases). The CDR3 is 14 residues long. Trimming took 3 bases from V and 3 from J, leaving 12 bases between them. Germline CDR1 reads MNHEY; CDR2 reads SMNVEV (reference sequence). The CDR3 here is CASSFAEGGYEQYF. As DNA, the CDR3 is TGTGCCAGCAGTTTCGCGGAGGGAGGCTACGAGCAGTACTTC.

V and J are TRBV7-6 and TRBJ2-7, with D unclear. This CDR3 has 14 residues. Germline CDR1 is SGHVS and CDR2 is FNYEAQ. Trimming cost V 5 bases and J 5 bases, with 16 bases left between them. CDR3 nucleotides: TGTGCCAGCAGCCGGGCCACAGAATGGGACGAGCAGTACTTC. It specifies CASSRATEWDEQYF.

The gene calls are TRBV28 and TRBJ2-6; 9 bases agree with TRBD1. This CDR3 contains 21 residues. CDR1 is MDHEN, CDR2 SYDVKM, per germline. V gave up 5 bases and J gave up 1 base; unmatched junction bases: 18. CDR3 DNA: TGTGCCAGCAGTCCTGGTGGAACCCGGGACAGGGTCTTGTCTGGGGCCAACGTCCTGACTTTC. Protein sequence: CASSPGGTRDRVLSGANVLTF.

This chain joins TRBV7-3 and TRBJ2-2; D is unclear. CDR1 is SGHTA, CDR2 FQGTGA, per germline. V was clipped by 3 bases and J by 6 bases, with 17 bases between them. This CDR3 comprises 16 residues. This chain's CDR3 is CASSFETHKGPGELFF. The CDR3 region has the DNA TGTGCCAGCAGCTTTGAGACTCATAAGGGCCCCGGGGAGCTGTTTTTT. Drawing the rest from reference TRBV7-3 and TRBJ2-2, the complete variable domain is GAGVSQTPSNKVTEKGKYVELRCDPISGHTALYWYRQSLGQGPEFLIYFQGTGAADDSGLPNDRFFAVRPEGSVSTLKIQRTERGDSAVYLCASSFETHKGPGELFFGEGSRLTVL.

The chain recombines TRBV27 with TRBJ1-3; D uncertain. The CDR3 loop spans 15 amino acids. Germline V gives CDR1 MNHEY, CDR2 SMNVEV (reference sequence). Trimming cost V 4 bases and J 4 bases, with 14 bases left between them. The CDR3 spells CASSSSLFSGNTIYF. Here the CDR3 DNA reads TGTGCCAGCAGTTCGTCCCTCTTTTCGGGAAACACCATATATTTT.

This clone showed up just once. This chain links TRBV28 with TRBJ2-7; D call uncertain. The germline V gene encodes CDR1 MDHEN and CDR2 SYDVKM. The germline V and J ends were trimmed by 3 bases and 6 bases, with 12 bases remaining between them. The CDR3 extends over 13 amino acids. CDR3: CASSFLGSGEQYF. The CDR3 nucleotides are TGTGCCAGCAGTTTTTTGGGGTCGGGCGAGCAGTACTTC.

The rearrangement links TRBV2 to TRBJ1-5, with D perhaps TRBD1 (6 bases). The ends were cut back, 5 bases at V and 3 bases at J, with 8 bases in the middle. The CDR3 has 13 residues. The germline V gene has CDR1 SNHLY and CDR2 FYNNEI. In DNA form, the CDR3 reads TGTGCCAGCAGTTGGACAGTCAATCAGCCCCAGCATTTT. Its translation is CASSWTVNQPQHF.

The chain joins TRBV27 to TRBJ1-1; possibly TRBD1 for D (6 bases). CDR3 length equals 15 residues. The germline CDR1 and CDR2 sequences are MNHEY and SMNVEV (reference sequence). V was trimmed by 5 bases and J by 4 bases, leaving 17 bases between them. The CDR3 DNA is TGTGCCAGCAGTCATACCAGGGGAGGTAGCACTGAAGCTTTCTTT. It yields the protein CASSHTRGGSTEAFF.

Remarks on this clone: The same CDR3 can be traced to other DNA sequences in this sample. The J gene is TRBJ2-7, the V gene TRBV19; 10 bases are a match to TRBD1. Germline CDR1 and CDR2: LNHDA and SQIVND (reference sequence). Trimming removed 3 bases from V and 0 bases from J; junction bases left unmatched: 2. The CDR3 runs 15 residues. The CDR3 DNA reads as TGTGCCAGTAGTATCGGGACAGGGGTCTCCTACGAGCAGTACTTC. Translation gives CASSIGTGVSYEQYF.